The rows below give T cell receptor beta chains drawn from one sample of a study of a mutant IDH1 vaccine in newly diagnosed glioma. Profiled with immunoSEQ multiplex PCR; TCRdb holds only in-frame clones, not every one. Among some 47,000 clones listed, approximately 80% were seen once. Antigens of these TCRs are unknown. The sample here was PBMCs, taken from a glioma patient whose treatment included an IDH1 peptide vaccine. The receptors were gathered from a woman between 40 and 50 years old with glioma. Some clones in this sample may be carry-over from other donors' samples. Both conserved end residues are part of each CDR3. Each record gives: J gene, clone size, D gene, V gene, CDR3 protein, CDR3 DNA. The D gene is left open where the match is weak. Not every row has a clone size; where given, it reads once, few, many or a size class.

j_call: TRBJ2-7
clone_size: NA
d_call: TRBD1
v_call: TRBV5-1
cdr3_aa: CASSSGRGLNEQYF
cdr3_nt: TGCGCCAGCAGCTCGGGCAGGGGGCTCAACGAGCAGTACTTC

j_call: TRBJ1-1
clone_size: large
d_call: NA
v_call: TRBV5-5
cdr3_aa: CASSLWNTEAFF
cdr3_nt: TGTGCCAGCAGCCTGTGGAACACTGAAGCTTTCTTT

j_call: TRBJ1-4
clone_size: NA
d_call: NA
v_call: TRBV27
cdr3_aa: CASSLSKGGELFF
cdr3_nt: TGTGCCAGCAGTTTATCGAAGGGAGGGGAACTGTTTTTT

j_call: TRBJ1-2
clone_size: NA
d_call: NA
v_call: TRBV7-3
cdr3_aa: CASSYSSQGVYGYTF
cdr3_nt: TGTGCCAGCAGCTATTCTTCTCAAGGGGTTTATGGCTACACCTTC

j_call: TRBJ1-3
clone_size: NA
d_call: TRBD1
v_call: TRBV7-6
cdr3_aa: CASSLGAGTEYF
cdr3_nt: TGTGCCAGCAGCTTAGGTGCCGGGACAGAATATTTT

j_call: TRBJ1-1
clone_size: NA
d_call: NA
v_call: TRBV5-1
cdr3_aa: CATNGGWGTEAFF
cdr3_nt: TGCGCCACCAACGGCGGTTGGGGCACTGAAGCTTTCTTT

j_call: TRBJ1-1
clone_size: NA
d_call: NA
v_call: TRBV7-2
cdr3_aa: CASSSKAGRMNTEAFF
cdr3_nt: TGTGCCAGCAGCTCCAAAGCTGGACGGATGAACACTGAAGCTTTCTTT

j_call: TRBJ2-5
clone_size: few
d_call: NA
v_call: TRBV5-1
cdr3_aa: CASSLVLAETQYF
cdr3_nt: TGCGCCAGCAGCTTGGTACTAGCCGAGACCCAGTACTTC

j_call: TRBJ2-7
clone_size: NA
d_call: TRBD1
v_call: TRBV19
cdr3_aa: CASSITGTGLDEQYF
cdr3_nt: TGTGCCAGTAGTATTACCGGGACAGGGCTAGACGAGCAGTACTTC

j_call: TRBJ1-2
clone_size: NA
d_call: TRBD1
v_call: TRBV4-3
cdr3_aa: CASSQVLWDRDSGGYTF
cdr3_nt: TGCGCCAGCAGCCAAGTGTTATGGGACAGGGATTCGGGTGGCTACACCTTC

j_call: TRBJ2-7
clone_size: NA
d_call: NA
v_call: TRBV18
cdr3_aa: CASSPRKGKSSYEQYF
cdr3_nt: TGTGCCAGCTCACCACGGAAAGGGAAGAGCTCCTACGAGCAGTACTTC

j_call: TRBJ2-7
clone_size: NA
d_call: NA
v_call: TRBV4-3
cdr3_aa: CASSQDRGYEQYF
cdr3_nt: TGCGCCAGCAGCCAAGATCGGGGTTACGAGCAGTACTTC

j_call: TRBJ2-7
clone_size: NA
d_call: NA
v_call: TRBV19
cdr3_aa: CASRRSDSSYEQYF
cdr3_nt: TGTGCCAGTAGACGGTCAGACAGTTCCTACGAGCAGTACTTC

j_call: TRBJ2-5
clone_size: few
d_call: NA
v_call: TRBV2
cdr3_aa: CASSTPPRKAQYF
cdr3_nt: TGTGCCAGCAGCACACCCCCGAGAAAGGCCCAGTACTTC

j_call: TRBJ1-2
clone_size: NA
d_call: NA
v_call: TRBV7-9
cdr3_aa: CASSLAMTTDGYTF
cdr3_nt: TGTGCCAGCAGCTTAGCGATGACGACCGATGGCTACACCTTC

j_call: TRBJ2-3
clone_size: NA
d_call: NA
v_call: TRBV14
cdr3_aa: CASSPSLNSNTQYF
cdr3_nt: TGTGCCAGCAGCCCCAGCCTCAATTCGAATACGCAGTATTTT

j_call: TRBJ2-7
clone_size: NA
d_call: TRBD2
v_call: TRBV4-1
cdr3_aa: CASSQVAGTGYEQYF
cdr3_nt: TGCGCCAGCAGCCAGGTAGCGGGAACTGGCTACGAGCAGTACTTC

j_call: TRBJ2-3
clone_size: NA
d_call: TRBD1
v_call: TRBV27
cdr3_aa: CASSLSGTGGSTDTQYF
cdr3_nt: TGTGCCAGCAGTTTAAGCGGGACAGGGGGTAGCACAGATACGCAGTATTTT

j_call: TRBJ1-2
clone_size: NA
d_call: NA
v_call: TRBV29-1
cdr3_aa: CSVVYGGGYTF
cdr3_nt: TGCAGCGTTGTGTATGGGGGCGGCTACACCTTC

j_call: TRBJ2-7
clone_size: NA
d_call: NA
v_call: TRBV27
cdr3_aa: CASSPTGIHEQYF
cdr3_nt: TGTGCCAGCAGTCCAACAGGGATTCACGAGCAGTACTTC

j_call: TRBJ2-1
clone_size: once
d_call: TRBD2
v_call: TRBV4-2
cdr3_aa: CASSQMASGSDEQFF
cdr3_nt: TGTGCCAGCAGCCAAATGGCTAGCGGGAGCGATGAGCAGTTCTTC

j_call: TRBJ2-1
clone_size: NA
d_call: NA
v_call: TRBV4-1
cdr3_aa: CASSPARGYEQFF
cdr3_nt: TGCGCCAGCAGCCCCGCCCGGGGGTATGAGCAGTTCTTC

j_call: TRBJ1-5
clone_size: NA
d_call: NA
v_call: TRBV28
cdr3_aa: CASSSSVKGQTQHF
cdr3_nt: NA

j_call: TRBJ1-2
clone_size: once
d_call: TRBD1
v_call: TRBV7-9
cdr3_aa: CASSRDRESGYTF
cdr3_nt: TGTGCCAGCAGCCGGGACAGGGAGTCAGGCTACACCTTC

j_call: TRBJ2-4
clone_size: NA
d_call: TRBD1
v_call: TRBV4-3
cdr3_aa: CASSQEGGGGDIQYF
cdr3_nt: TGCGCCAGCAGCCAAGAAGGGGGCGGAGGTGACATTCAGTACTTC

j_call: TRBJ1-5
clone_size: NA
d_call: NA
v_call: TRBV19
cdr3_aa: CASSSLTGGFQPQHF
cdr3_nt: TGTGCCAGTAGCTCCCTCACGGGGGGCTTTCAGCCCCAGCATTTT

j_call: TRBJ2-1
clone_size: once
d_call: NA
v_call: TRBV14
cdr3_aa: CASSQEVGVGNEQFF
cdr3_nt: TGTGCCAGCAGCCAAGAAGTTGGAGTTGGCAATGAGCAGTTCTTC

j_call: TRBJ2-2
clone_size: NA
d_call: TRBD1
v_call: TRBV6-6
cdr3_aa: CASGQGDTGELFF
cdr3_nt: TGTGCCAGCGGACAGGGTGACACCGGGGAGCTGTTTTTT

j_call: TRBJ2-7
clone_size: NA
d_call: TRBD1
v_call: TRBV6-1
cdr3_aa: CASKADRGRVGQYF
cdr3_nt: TGTGCCAGCAAAGCCGACAGGGGGCGTGTGGGGCAGTACTTC

j_call: TRBJ1-2
clone_size: NA
d_call: NA
v_call: TRBV7-2
cdr3_aa: CASSLPSSYGYTF
cdr3_nt: TGTGCCAGCAGCTTACCCAGCAGCTATGGCTACACCTTC

j_call: TRBJ1-1
clone_size: few
d_call: TRBD1
v_call: TRBV10-3
cdr3_aa: CAINRGGALMNTEAFF
cdr3_nt: TGTGCCATCAACAGGGGGGGGGCTCTTATGAACACTGAAGCTTTCTTT

j_call: TRBJ1-1
clone_size: NA
d_call: NA
v_call: TRBV7-2
cdr3_aa: CASSPGPFMNTEAFF
cdr3_nt: TGTGCCAGCAGCCCGGGACCTTTCATGAACACTGAAGCTTTCTTT

j_call: TRBJ2-7
clone_size: NA
d_call: TRBD2
v_call: TRBV9
cdr3_aa: CASSFSGDRRAYEQYF
cdr3_nt: TGTGCCAGCAGCTTTAGCGGGGACCGGAGGGCCTACGAGCAGTACTTC

j_call: TRBJ2-7
clone_size: NA
d_call: NA
v_call: TRBV7-2
cdr3_aa: CASSLRGQEQYF
cdr3_nt: TGTGCCAGCAGCTTAAGAGGACAGGAGCAGTACTTC

j_call: TRBJ1-1
clone_size: few
d_call: NA
v_call: TRBV29-1
cdr3_aa: CSVGKAGDTEAFF
cdr3_nt: TGCAGCGTTGGGAAGGCAGGTGACACTGAAGCTTTCTTT

j_call: TRBJ1-5
clone_size: few
d_call: NA
v_call: TRBV19
cdr3_aa: CASSGVDSNQPQHF
cdr3_nt: TGTGCCAGTAGTGGGGTAGATAGCAATCAGCCCCAGCATTTT

j_call: TRBJ2-3
clone_size: few
d_call: NA
v_call: TRBV7-8
cdr3_aa: CASRVLGSTDTQYF
cdr3_nt: TGTGCCAGCAGGGTATTAGGGAGCACAGATACGCAGTATTTT

j_call: TRBJ2-7
clone_size: NA
d_call: NA
v_call: TRBV6-6
cdr3_aa: CASSYGDSQDF
cdr3_nt: TGTGCCAGCAGTTATGGTGACTCGCAGGACTTC

j_call: TRBJ2-3
clone_size: once
d_call: TRBD1
v_call: TRBV29-1
cdr3_aa: CSVTTGQRFSTDTQYF
cdr3_nt: TGCAGCGTTACAACGGGACAGAGGTTTTCAACAGATACGCAGTATTTT

j_call: TRBJ2-2
clone_size: NA
d_call: TRBD1
v_call: TRBV5-1
cdr3_aa: CASTRQGITGELFF
cdr3_nt: TGCGCCAGCACCAGACAGGGGATCACCGGGGAGCTGTTTTTT

j_call: TRBJ2-7
clone_size: NA
d_call: NA
v_call: TRBV4-2
cdr3_aa: CASSQEEGSSYEQYF
cdr3_nt: TGTGCCAGCAGCCAAGAGGAGGGGAGCTCCTACGAGCAGTACTTC

j_call: TRBJ2-5
clone_size: NA
d_call: TRBD1
v_call: TRBV7-2
cdr3_aa: CASSYGTAQETQYF
cdr3_nt: TGTGCCAGCAGCTACGGGACAGCCCAAGAGACCCAGTACTTC

j_call: TRBJ1-4
clone_size: NA
d_call: TRBD1
v_call: TRBV5-1
cdr3_aa: CASSLVQGAEKLFF
cdr3_nt: TGCGCCAGCAGCTTAGTCCAGGGGGCAGAAAAACTGTTTTTT

j_call: TRBJ1-2
clone_size: NA
d_call: NA
v_call: TRBV6-5
cdr3_aa: CASSTGRGRNYGYTF
cdr3_nt: TGTGCCAGCAGCACCGGGAGGGGGAGGAACTATGGCTACACCTTC

j_call: TRBJ2-1
clone_size: NA
d_call: NA
v_call: TRBV2
cdr3_aa: CAIMRGTPPNEQFF
cdr3_nt: TGTGCCATCATGCGGGGAACCCCACCGAATGAGCAGTTCTTC

j_call: TRBJ1-2
clone_size: NA
d_call: NA
v_call: TRBV6-1
cdr3_aa: CASSEAGDGGYGYTF
cdr3_nt: TGTGCCAGCAGTGAAGCGGGGGATGGGGGGTATGGCTACACCTTC

j_call: TRBJ2-3
clone_size: NA
d_call: TRBD1
v_call: TRBV5-1
cdr3_aa: CASSFTGGLGDTQYF
cdr3_nt: TGCGCCAGCAGCTTCACAGGGGGCCTAGGAGATACGCAGTATTTT

j_call: TRBJ1-2
clone_size: NA
d_call: NA
v_call: TRBV19
cdr3_aa: CASSMARGNYGYTF
cdr3_nt: TGTGCCAGTAGTATGGCGCGGGGTAACTATGGCTACACCTTC

j_call: TRBJ2-7
clone_size: NA
d_call: NA
v_call: TRBV5-4
cdr3_aa: CASSLDGGVGYEQYF
cdr3_nt: TGTGCCAGCAGCTTGGATGGAGGAGTTGGGTACGAGCAGTACTTC

j_call: TRBJ2-7
clone_size: NA
d_call: TRBD1
v_call: TRBV11-2
cdr3_aa: CASSLVTGTDSYEQYF
cdr3_nt: TGTGCCAGCAGCTTAGTCACCGGGACAGACTCCTACGAGCAGTACTTC

j_call: TRBJ1-2
clone_size: NA
d_call: TRBD1
v_call: TRBV19
cdr3_aa: CASSMGGQDGYTF
cdr3_nt: TGTGCCAGTAGTATGGGCGGACAGGATGGCTACACCTTC